This TCR beta chain derives from a study of shared clonotypes between healthy human individuals. Free of recent acute infections or vaccinations, the donors were healthy HIV-negative adults. It was 150 to 200 ng DNA, 25,000 to 35,000 T cell genomes, that sorted-subset replicate PCRs used. Original handling: Junction-only sequences without quality scores came from ImmunoSEQ, so filtering differed. TCRdb's copy holds only in-frame clones and misses some; the assay was immunoSEQ multiplex PCR. V, J and clone size derive from that table, while D and trimming were established from the DNA sequence. The table has some 2,000,000 clones, 95% seen once. Germline CDR1 is SGHRS and CDR2 is YFSETQ. Deletions cut 0 bases from V and 5 bases from J, with 6 bases between. This CDR3 is 13 amino acids long. In this sample, this clone turned up once. The same CDR3 can be traced to other DNA sequences in this sample.

This TCR derives from a man aged 18 to 35 in good health. The sequenced sample was naive CD4+ T cells sorted from blood. The subset here: CD45RA+ positively selected. The chain has TRBV5-1 and TRBJ2-1; D unclear. The CDR3 DNA is TGCGCCAGCAGCTTGGGACCGGACAATGAGCAGTTCTTC. It translates to CASSLGPDNEQFF.